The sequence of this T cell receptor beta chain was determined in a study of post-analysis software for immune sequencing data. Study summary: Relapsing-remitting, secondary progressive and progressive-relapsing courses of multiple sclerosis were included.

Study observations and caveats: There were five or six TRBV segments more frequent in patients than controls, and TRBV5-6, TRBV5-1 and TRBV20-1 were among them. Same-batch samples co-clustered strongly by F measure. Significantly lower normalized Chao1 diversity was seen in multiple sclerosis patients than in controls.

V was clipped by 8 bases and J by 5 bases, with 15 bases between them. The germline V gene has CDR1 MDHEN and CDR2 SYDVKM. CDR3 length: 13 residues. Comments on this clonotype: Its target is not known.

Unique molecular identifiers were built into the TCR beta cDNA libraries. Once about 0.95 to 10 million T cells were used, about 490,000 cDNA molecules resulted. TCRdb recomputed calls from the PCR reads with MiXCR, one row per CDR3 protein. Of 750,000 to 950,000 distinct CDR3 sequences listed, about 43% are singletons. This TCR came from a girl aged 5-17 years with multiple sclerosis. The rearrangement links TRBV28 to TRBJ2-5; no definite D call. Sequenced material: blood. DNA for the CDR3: TGTGCCAGCCGGTTTTGGGCTGGGGAGACCCAGTACTTC. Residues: CASRFWAGETQYF.